These 22 T cell receptor beta chains came from one sample sequenced in a study of T cells after yellow fever vaccination (dated by TCRdb to between 2019 and 2020). This sample's treatment or condition label indicates: live attenuated yellow fever vaccine strain. Receptors were amplified or captured by 5' RACE. For sequencing, an Illumina HiSeq 2500 was employed. The raw public data were reprocessed by TCRdb itself: fastp quality trimming at Q25, MiXCR clonotype calling, in-frame beta chains only. Every CDR3 protein is listed once, alongside the most common genes and DNA of its rows. The sample has 25,000 to 30,000 distinct CDR3 sequences on record, 6.3% of them singletons. The ten largest clones represent approximately 25% of the sample. Sample: PBMCs, either bulk or a sorted T-cell subset (CD4+, CD8+, memory, or dextramer-sorted; not recorded which), taken on the day of the yellow fever booster vaccination. Receptor source: a man under 40 who received the YFV17D yellow fever vaccine.

Ten or more counts support this clonotype. V usage is TRBV10-3 and J usage is TRBJ2-7; D perhaps matches TRBD1 (6 bases). The CDR3 extends over 11 amino acids. V lost 3 bases and J lost 7, with 7 bases in between. Looked up from germline, CDR1 is ENHRY and CDR2 is SYGVKD. In nucleotides, the CDR3 is TGTGCCATCAGTGAAGACAGGGAGCAGTACTTC. Amino acid sequence: CAISEDREQYF.

This clonotype was counted at least ten times. This chain uses TRBV12-3 or TRBV12-4 with TRBJ2-7; 11 nucleotides line up with TRBD2. This CDR3 has 14 amino acids. The J segment lost 3 bases and the V segment lost 6 bases, leaving 4 bases of the junction unmatched. CDR3 sequence (DNA): TGTGCCAGCAGCCGTACTAGCGGGAGCTACGAGCAGTACTTC. Residues: CASSRTSGSYEQYF.

Notes on this clonotype: A much larger clone differs from this one at a single base, so this may be a read error. This sequence joins TRBV20-1 and TRBJ2-5; D might be TRBD1 or TRBD2, each matching 5 bases. The CDR3 length is 15 residues. CDR1 is DFQATT, CDR2 SNEGSKA, per germline (reference sequence). The CDR3 region has the DNA TGCTGTGCTAGAGGACCTTGGGACGGAAAAGAGACCCAGTACTTC. Its translation is CCARGPWDGKETQYF.

This clonotype was seen more than once but under ten times. The chain carries TRBV28 and TRBJ2-7; a possible D gene is TRBD1 (7 bases). CDR3 length: 13 residues. V was trimmed by 4 bases and J by 4 bases, leaving 11 bases between them. The germline V gene has CDR1 MDHEN and CDR2 SYDVKM. The chain's CDR3 is CASSSGGRYEQYF. Here the CDR3 DNA reads TGTGCCAGCAGTTCAGGGGGGAGGTACGAGCAGTACTTC.

A few counts support this clonotype. The rearrangement uses TRBV6-1 and TRBJ2-7, with D tentatively TRBD2 (6 bases). V was clipped by 6 bases and J by 6 bases, with 15 bases between them. Germline CDR1 reads MNHNS; CDR2 reads SASEGT. The CDR3 consists of 13 residues. The CDR3 DNA sequence: TGTGCCAGCAGACCGGGACTTTCCCGCGAGCAGTACTTC. Protein sequence: CASRPGLSREQYF.

This clonotype was detected many times. This CDR3 is CASSYSVAGLLPKVNEQFF. The CDR3 bases are TGTGCCAGCAGTTACTCTGTCGCGGGCCTATTACCAAAGGTCAATGAGCAGTTCTTC. The rearrangement joins TRBV6-5 to TRBJ2-1, with D maybe TRBD2 (5 bases). The CDR3 is 19 amino acids. CDR1 MNHEY and CDR2 SVGAGI come from the germline V gene. V was shortened by 0 bases and J by 6 bases, with 24 bases between the two germline ends.

This clonotype was recorded at least ten times. The rearrangement uses TRBV7-9 and TRBJ2-3; D perhaps matches TRBD1 (5 bases). The CDR3 length is 16 residues. Germline V lookup: CDR1 SEHNR, CDR2 FQNEAQ (reference sequence). V shed 1 base and J shed 2 bases, with 13 bases lying between them. CDR3 in DNA: TGTGCCAGCAGCTTAGGGGGCGCCTCCTTCACAGATACGCAGTATTTT. Translating gives CASSLGGASFTDTQYF.

The sample holds many counts of this clonotype. The chain links TRBV28 to TRBJ2-1; 12 nucleotides line up with TRBD2. CDR3 length equals 15 residues. The ends lost 5 bases at V and 7 bases at J; junction bases unmatched: 6. Per the germline V gene, CDR1 is MDHEN and CDR2 is SYDVKM. CDR3 bases: TGTGCCAGCAGTCTAGCGGGAGGGCCGTTAAATGAGCAGTTCTTC. It codes for CASSLAGGPLNEQFF.

This clonotype has just a few counts. The J gene is TRBJ2-2, the V gene TRBV29-1, with D uncertain. V was cut by 7 bases and J by 2 bases, with 2 bases left in between. The CDR3 runs 10 residues. Germline CDR1 is SQVTM and CDR2 is ANQGSEA. The CDR3 nucleotides are TGCAGCGGAAACACCGGGGAGCTGTTTTTT. Its translation is CSGNTGELFF.

This CDR3 is CASSVAIGGANTGELFF. The CDR3 DNA is TGTGCCAGCAGCGTAGCTATCGGGGGAGCGAACACCGGGGAGCTGTTTTTT. The chain carries TRBV9 and TRBJ2-2, with a weak D call TRBD2 (6 bases). This CDR3 contains 17 residues. With 0 bases removed from V and 0 bases from J, the gap between germline ends came to 12 bases. Germline CDR1 SGDLS, CDR2 YYNGEE. Filled out from reference TRBV9 and TRBJ2-2, the complete variable domain reads DSGVTQTPKHLITATGQRVTLRCSPRSGDLSVYWYQQSLDQGLQFLIQYYNGEERAKGNILERFSAQQFPDLHSELNLSSLELGDSALYFCASSVAIGGANTGELFFGEGSRLTVL.

This clonotype appeared a few times. CDR3: CASRGGGGTEAFF. In DNA, the CDR3 is TGTGCCAGCAGGGGGGGAGGAGGGACTGAAGCTTTCTTT. The gene calls are TRBV7-2 and TRBJ1-1; D might be TRBD1 (5 bases). The CDR3 contains 13 residues. V was trimmed by 6 bases and J by 5 bases, leaving 13 bases between them. Germline V lookup: CDR1 SGHTA, CDR2 FQGNSA. Drawing the rest from reference TRBV7-2 and TRBJ1-1, the complete variable domain is GAGVSQSPSNKVTEKGKDVELRCDPISGHTALYWYRQSLGQGLEFLIYFQGNSAPDKSGLPSDRFSAERTGGSVSTLTIQRTQQEDSAVYLCASRGGGGTEAFFGQGTRLTVV.

This clonotype was counted between two and nine times. The chain carries TRBV7-9 and TRBJ2-5, with 7 bases fitting TRBD2. The CDR3 covers 15 residues. V shed 4 bases, J shed 5 bases, and the junction held 10 bases outside the gene matches. The germline V gene has CDR1 SEHNR and CDR2 FQNEAQ (reference sequence). CDR3 nucleotide sequence: TGTGCCAGCAGCTCGGGACGTCGGGGAGGGGAGACCCAGTACTTC. This codes for CASSSGRRGGETQYF.

The table lists this clonotype with a few counts. The chain uses TRBV9 and TRBJ2-7, with D hard to call. V lost 3 bases and J 2 bases, leaving 9 bases between the germline ends. This CDR3 spans 13 amino acids. In germline, CDR1 is SGDLS, CDR2 YYNGEE. The DNA for the CDR3 is TGTGCCAGCAGCGCCCAGCCAGCCTACGAGCAGTACTTC. Its translation is CASSAQPAYEQYF.

This clonotype was seen many times. This chain joins TRBV6-1 and TRBJ2-7, with D uncertain. Germline V CDR1 and CDR2: MNHNS, SASEGT. The CDR3 loop spans 13 amino acids. V was clipped by 0 bases and J by 6 bases, with 9 bases between them. The CDR3 reads CASSEAKIGEQYF. Here the CDR3 DNA reads TGTGCCAGCAGTGAAGCGAAAATCGGCGAGCAGTACTTC.

This clonotype was seen at least ten times. This chain connects TRBV5-1 to TRBJ2-2; 8 bases fit TRBD2. This CDR3 has 16 amino acids. CDR1 SGHRS and CDR2 YFSETQ come from the germline V gene. V dropped 1 base and J dropped 5; count of bases not matched to a gene: 7. This CDR3 is CASSLRSGRVTGELFF. CDR3 coding DNA: TGCGCCAGCAGCTTGAGGAGCGGGAGAGTTACCGGGGAGCTGTTTTTT. Drawing the rest from reference TRBV5-1 and TRBJ2-2, the complete variable domain is KAGVTQTPRYLIKTRGQQVTLSCSPISGHRSVSWYQQTPGQGLQFLFEYFSETQRNKGNFPGRFSGRQFSNSRSEMNVSTLELGDSALYLCASSLRSGRVTGELFFGEGSRLTVL.

By share, this clonotype ranks as medium-sized. This sequence joins TRBV12-3 or TRBV12-4 and TRBJ2-3, with D unresolved. The CDR3 covers 12 residues. The V gene lost 5 bases and the J gene lost 6 bases, with 9 bases spanning the gap. The CDR3 region has the DNA TGTGCCAGCAGTCCTATTAGGGATACGCAGTATTTT. Encoded protein: CASSPIRDTQYF.

This clonotype has a count of ten or more. The V gene is TRBV12-3 or TRBV12-4, the J gene TRBJ2-1, with a weak D call TRBD2 (6 bases). This CDR3 is 14 amino acids long. The V end lost 6 bases, the J end lost 2 bases, and 11 bases lay between the germline ends. CDR3 nucleotides: TGTGCCAGCAGATTCGGGGGTCCCTACAATGAGCAGTTCTTC. Its translation: CASRFGGPYNEQFF.

This clonotype showed up many times. This chain connects TRBV7-2 to TRBJ2-3; 14 bases map to TRBD2. The CDR3 sequence is 14 residues long. Germline lookup yields CDR1 SGHTA and CDR2 FQGNSA. V was clipped by 6 bases and J by 5 bases; unmatched bases: 1. CDR3 DNA sequence: TGTGCCAGCAGGGGGACTAGCGGGAGAGATACGCAGTATTTT. Protein: CASRGTSGRDTQYF.

Ten or more counts support this clonotype. At one end the junction does not follow the germline gene, possibly because of a read error. The chain links TRBV27 to TRBJ2-4; 14 nucleotides line up with TRBD2. The CDR3 runs to 17 residues. CDR1 is MNHEY and CDR2 is SMNVEV in the germline V gene (reference sequence). The CDR3 sequence: CTMTSGRAQRAKNIQYF. CDR3 DNA: TGCACCATGACTAGCGGGAGGGCGCAGAGAGCCAAAAACATTCAGTACTTC.

This clonotype was found many times. The chain is built from TRBV5-6 and TRBJ2-7; D not resolved. Germline loops: CDR1 SGHDT, CDR2 YYEEEE. Deletions cut 0 bases from V and 6 bases from J, with 10 bases between. CDR3 length equals 13 residues. The CDR3 protein is CASSLAPTAEQYF. The CDR3 DNA reads TGTGCCAGCAGCTTGGCTCCGACCGCCGAGCAGTACTTC.

The sample holds a few counts of this clonotype. The rearrangement joins TRBV20-1 to TRBJ2-7; D possibly corresponds to TRBD1 (5 bases). The CDR3 runs to 15 residues. V was clipped by 2 bases and J by 0 bases, with 14 bases between them. Germline V gives CDR1 DFQATT, CDR2 SNEGSKA (reference sequence). The CDR3 nucleotides are TGCAGTGCTAGAACAGACAGACGAAGCTCCTACGAGCAGTACTTC. The encoded protein is CSARTDRRSSYEQYF.

J is TRBJ2-5 and V is TRBV10-3; the D call may be TRBD1 or TRBD2 (5 bases each). V lost 0 bases and J 5 bases, leaving 16 bases between the germline ends. The CDR3 is made up of 16 amino acids. CDR1 and CDR2 from the germline V gene are ENHRY and SYGVKD. DNA for the CDR3: TGTGCCATCAGTGAGTCGATGGGGACCCCCCCCGAGACCCAGTACTTC. The encoded protein is CAISESMGTPPETQYF.